Presented here are 15 T cell receptor beta chains from one specimen sequenced in a study of T cell repertoires in aging, cancer and after chemotherapy. A mixed TRB-A/B primer pool amplified rearranged TRB by multiplex touch-down PCR. TCRdb reanalysed the multiplex PCR reads using MiXCR and keeps one entry per CDR3 protein. The sample lists 1,500 or so distinct CDR3 sequences, roughly 20% occurring once. The template was genomic DNA from peripheral blood, not RNA. Sequencing was done on a sample of blood. Every receptor here comes from a human donor with a solid tumor.

In its sample, this clonotype was seen a few times. The chain uses TRBV7-9 and TRBJ1-3, with TRBD1 identical over 9 bases. V trimming: 5 bases; J trimming: 0 bases; junction bases outside the gene matches: 5. CDR1 and CDR2 from the germline V gene are SEHNR and FQNEAQ (reference sequence). This CDR3 is built from 16 residues. The CDR3 DNA reads TGTGCCAGCAGCGACACAGGGGGCGTCTCTGGAAACACCATATATTTT. The encoded protein is CASSDTGGVSGNTIYF.

This clonotype ranks as medium-sized. This chain joins TRBV14 and TRBJ2-1, with D possibly matching TRBD2 (7 bases). This CDR3 spans 14 amino acids. Germline V gene lookup returns CDR1 SGHDN and CDR2 FVKESK. Trimming left V 4 bases short and J 8 bases short, with 15 bases between. In DNA form, the CDR3 reads TGTGCCAGCAGCCTCAAGGGGGGGGGCCATGAGCAGTTCTTC. As protein: CASSLKGGGHEQFF.

By proportion, this clonotype is medium-sized. The CDR3 loop reads CASSEVRGGGSNQPQHF. CDR3 DNA: TGTGCCAGCAGTGAAGTTAGAGGGGGCGGAAGCAATCAGCCCCAGCATTTT. J is TRBJ1-5 and V is TRBV6-1, with 7 bases matching TRBD1. Per the germline V gene, CDR1 is MNHNS and CDR2 is SASEGT. After removal of 1 base from V and 1 base from J, the junction contained 7 bases not matched to a gene. This CDR3 has 17 residues.

This clonotype is termed medium-sized. This rearrangement joins TRBV10-3 to TRBJ1-1; 7 bases align to TRBD1. The CDR3 is 14 amino acids. The germline V gene encodes CDR1 ENHRY and CDR2 SYGVKD. Trimming at V came to 0 bases and at J to 4 bases, leaving 2 bases not matched to a gene. The CDR3 loop reads CAISESTGATEAFF. CDR3 nucleotide sequence: TGTGCCATCAGTGAGTCAACAGGGGCCACTGAAGCTTTCTTT.

By its share, this clonotype is medium-sized (0.01 to 0.1%). The chain carries TRBV6-5 and TRBJ2-7; D may correspond to TRBD1 or TRBD2 (5 bases each). Trimming removed 4 bases from V and 2 bases from J, with 15 bases in between. Looked up from germline, CDR1 is MNHEY and CDR2 is SVGAGI. The length of the CDR3 is 15 residues. The CDR3 bases are TGTGCCAGCAGTTCCGGGACGGCGGGTCCCTACGAGCAGTACTTC. Protein sequence: CASSSGTAGPYEQYF.

The chain has TRBV11-2 and TRBJ1-1; D might be TRBD1 (6 bases). Germline CDR1 is SGHAT and CDR2 is FQNNGV. The CDR3 consists of 17 residues. V lost 5 bases and J 0 bases, leaving 19 bases between the germline ends. In DNA form, the CDR3 reads TGTGCCAGCAGCCCCTACCCCCGAGGGGGGATGAACACTGAAGCTTTCTTT. Amino acid sequence: CASSPYPRGGMNTEAFF.

Sample share makes this clonotype medium-sized. This chain joins TRBV19 and TRBJ1-2; weak D call: TRBD1 (5 bases). The CDR3 is 13 amino acids. The V and J ends lost 6 bases and 8 bases respectively, with 16 bases between them. Germline CDR1 LNHDA, CDR2 SQIVND (reference sequence). The CDR3 spells CASSQGGWGGYTF. CDR3 bases: TGTGCCAGTAGCCAAGGCGGGTGGGGCGGCTACACCTTC.

This sequence joins TRBV2 and TRBJ1-1, with D possibly being TRBD1 (6 bases). CDR1 is SNHLY, CDR2 FYNNEI, per germline. V shed 6 bases and J shed 5 bases, with 19 bases lying between them. There are 15 residues in the CDR3. CDR3 in DNA: TGTGCCAGCAGCGCCCTGACAGGCCGAGGGACTGAAGCTTTCTTT. This sequence encodes CASSALTGRGTEAFF.

This chain connects TRBV6-5 to TRBJ1-5; 7 bases fit TRBD1. Looked up from germline, CDR1 is MNHEY and CDR2 is SVGAGI. The V and J ends lost 0 bases and 2 bases, in that order; junction bases with no gene match: 7. The CDR3 loop spans 17 amino acids. CDR3 sequence (DNA): TGTGCCAGCAGTTACTCCGGTTGGGGGACAGGCAATCAGCCCCAGCATTTT. Residues: CASSYSGWGTGNQPQHF.

V is TRBV11-2 and J is TRBJ2-1; TRBD2 agrees at 10 bases. CDR1 SGHAT and CDR2 FQNNGV come from the germline V gene. V lost 4 bases, J lost 2 bases, and 5 bases stayed unmatched. CDR3 length equals 16 residues. The CDR3 DNA sequence: TGTGCCAGCAGCTCAAGCGGGGGGGGGCCCTACAATGAGCAGTTCTTC. It yields the protein CASSSSGGGPYNEQFF.

This clonotype is medium-sized by share. CDR3 in DNA: TGTGCCAGCAGCCAGGGGGGACAGGGTTTTTCACCCCTCCACTTT. Encoded protein: CASSQGGQGFSPLHF. This rearrangement joins TRBV6-5 to TRBJ1-6; TRBD1 agrees at 9 bases. Germline CDR1 reads MNHEY; CDR2 reads SVGAGI. The junction had 9 bases not matched to a gene; V was cut back by 6 bases and J by 9 bases. The CDR3 spans 15 residues.

About this clonotype: One junction end disagrees with the germline gene, perhaps due to a read error. This rearrangement joins TRBV10-3 to TRBJ2-3, with TRBD2 identical over 10 bases. The length of the CDR3 is 14 residues. In germline, CDR1 is ENHRY, CDR2 SYGVKD. CDR3 residues: CASSGTSDTDTQYF. DNA for the CDR3: TGTGCCAGCAGTGGGACTAGCGATACAGATACGCAGTATTTT.

By share, this clonotype ranks as large. The rearrangement uses TRBV5-1 and TRBJ2-1; 8 bases are a match to TRBD2. The CDR3 contains 16 residues. The germline CDR1 and CDR2 sequences are SGHRS and YFSETQ. V was pared by 0 bases and J by 7 bases, with 9 bases of the junction left unmatched. The CDR3: CASSLGSGGFGNEQFF. DNA of the CDR3: TGCGCCAGCAGCTTGGGGTCGGGGGGGTTCGGGAATGAGCAGTTCTTC.

Worth noting for this clonotype: Being one base from a much bigger clone, this may be a read error. The V call is TRBV27, the J call TRBJ1-3; D ambiguous. The V gene's germline CDR1 is MNHEY and CDR2 SMNVEV (reference sequence). The germline V and J ends were trimmed by 7 bases and 4 bases, with 14 bases remaining between them. The CDR3 has 14 amino acids. The CDR3 here is CASISLTGGNTIYF. CDR3 nucleotide sequence: TGTGCCAGCATTTCCCTAACGGGAGGAAACACCATATATTTT.

The CDR3: CASTRQPGQINTGELFF. The CDR3 DNA sequence: TGTGCCAGCACACGGCAGCCGGGACAGATTAACACCGGGGAGCTGTTTTTT. The chain recombines TRBV7-2 with TRBJ2-2; 7 bases agree with TRBD1. V lost 7 bases and J lost 2; bases outside the gene matches: 13. This CDR3 has 17 residues. In germline, CDR1 is SGHTA, CDR2 FQGNSA. Based on the CDR3 plus reference TRBV7-2 and TRBJ2-2, the full variable domain is GAGVSQSPSNKVTEKGKDVELRCDPISGHTALYWYRQSLGQGLEFLIYFQGNSAPDKSGLPSDRFSAERTGGSVSTLTIQRTQQEDSAVYLCASTRQPGQINTGELFFGEGSRLTVL.